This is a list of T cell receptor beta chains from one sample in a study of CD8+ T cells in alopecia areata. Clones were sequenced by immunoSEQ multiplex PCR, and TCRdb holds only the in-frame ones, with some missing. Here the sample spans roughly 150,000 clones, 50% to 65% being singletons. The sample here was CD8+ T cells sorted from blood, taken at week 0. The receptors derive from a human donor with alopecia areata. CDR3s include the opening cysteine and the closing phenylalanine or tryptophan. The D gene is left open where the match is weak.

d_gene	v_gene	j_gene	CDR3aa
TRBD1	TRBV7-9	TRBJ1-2	CASSLTGADGYTF
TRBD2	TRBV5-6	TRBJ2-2	CASSSSGTSEYTGELFF
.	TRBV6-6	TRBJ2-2	CASTAGPSTGELFF
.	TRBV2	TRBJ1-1	CASSEDPGGNTEAFF
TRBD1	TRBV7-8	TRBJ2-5	CASSSGTEKYQETQYF
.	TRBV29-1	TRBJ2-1	CSVVGGWGQFF
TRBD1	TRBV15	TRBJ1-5	CATSREQGNANQPQHF
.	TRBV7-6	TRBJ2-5	CASSLAHGKETQYF
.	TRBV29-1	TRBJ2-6	CSVEEGRGANVLTF
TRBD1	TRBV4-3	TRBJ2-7	CASSPAGTGGFEQYF
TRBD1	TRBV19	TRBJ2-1	CASSSSGTAYNEQFF
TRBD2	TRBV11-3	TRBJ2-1	CASSSLAGAGYNEQFF